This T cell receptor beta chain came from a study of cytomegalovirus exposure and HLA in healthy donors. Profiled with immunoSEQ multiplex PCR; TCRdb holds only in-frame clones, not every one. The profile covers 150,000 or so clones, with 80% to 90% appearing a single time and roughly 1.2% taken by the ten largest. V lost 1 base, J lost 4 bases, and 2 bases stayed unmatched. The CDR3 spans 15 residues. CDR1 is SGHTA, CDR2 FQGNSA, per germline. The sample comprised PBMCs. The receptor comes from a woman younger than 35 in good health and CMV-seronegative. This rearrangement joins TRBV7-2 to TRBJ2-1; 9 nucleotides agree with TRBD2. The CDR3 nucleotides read TGTGCCAGCAGCTTAGACAGCGGGGGGTACAATGAGCAGTTCTTC. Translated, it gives CASSLDSGGYNEQFF.